Shown below are 15 T cell receptor beta chains from a single sample sequenced in a study of PD-1 blockade in classical Hodgkin lymphoma. Sequencing used immunoSEQ multiplex PCR; TCRdb keeps in-frame clones, though not all of them. The table shows under 70,000 clones, with more than 70% occurring only once. The patients all showed relapse after autologous stem cell transplantation, while their brentuximab vedotin exposure varied. The sample in question was peripheral blood mononuclear cells (PBMCs), obtained at baseline. The receptors originated from a human donor with classical Hodgkin lymphoma.

A remark on this clone: Other DNA sequences of this sample code for an identical CDR3. The chain employs TRBV2 and TRBJ1-1, with D possibly being TRBD1 (6 bases). The CDR3 sequence is 11 residues long. Deletions cut 3 bases from V and 11 bases from J, with 10 bases between. Germline V lookup: CDR1 SNHLY, CDR2 FYNNEI. The DNA for the CDR3 is TGTGCCAGCAGTGAGGCCAGGGGTGCTTTCTTT. Encoded protein: CASSEARGAFF.

This chain uses TRBV9 with TRBJ2-3, with a tentative D call TRBD2 (6 bases). V was clipped by 3 bases and J by 1 base, with 15 bases between them. CDR1 SGDLS and CDR2 YYNGEE come from the germline V gene. CDR3 length: 16 residues. The CDR3 spells CASSEERGGGTDTQYF. The CDR3 DNA follows: TGTGCCAGCAGCGAGGAGAGGGGAGGTGGCACAGATACGCAGTATTTT.

V is TRBV7-9 and J is TRBJ1-5; D might be TRBD1 (5 bases). V was clipped by 1 base and J by 7 bases, with 11 bases between them. The CDR3 runs 14 residues. Germline values: CDR1 SEHNR, CDR2 FQNEAQ (reference sequence). The CDR3: CASSLVGGSQPQHF. The CDR3 bases are TGTGCCAGCAGCTTAGTCGGGGGTAGCCAGCCCCAGCATTTT. Full variable domain (remainder filled in from reference TRBV7-9 and TRBJ1-5): DTGVSQNPRHKITKRGQNVTFRCDPISEHNRLYWYRQTLGQGPEFLTYFQNEAQLEKSRLLSDRFSAERPKGSFSTLEIQRTEQGDSAMYLCASSLVGGSQPQHFGDGTRLSIL.

The rearrangement links TRBV11-2 to TRBJ2-4; D call uncertain. The germline V gene has CDR1 SGHAT and CDR2 FQNNGV. The CDR3 has 16 residues. Trimming left V 5 bases short and J 4 bases short, with 18 bases between. CDR3 coding DNA: TGTGCCAGCAGCCCTAGGTTGGACGGATATAAAAACATTCAGTACTTC. Translation: CASSPRLDGYKNIQYF.

V gene TRBV27 combines with J gene TRBJ1-2; D call uncertain. CDR1 is MNHEY and CDR2 is SMNVEV in the germline V gene (reference sequence). CDR3 length equals 14 residues. V shed 3 bases and J shed 4 bases, with 12 bases lying between them. The CDR3 DNA follows: TGTGCCAGCAGTTTCAGTTGGCCCCCCTATGGCTACACCTTC. Its translation is CASSFSWPPYGYTF.

This sequence joins TRBV6-5 and TRBJ1-5, with a tentative D call TRBD1 (6 bases). The CDR3 contains 15 residues. Looked up from germline, CDR1 is MNHEY and CDR2 is SVGAGI. V was cut by 6 bases and J by 5 bases, with 17 bases left in between. The CDR3 nucleotides read TGTGCCAGCAGCCTAGGGGGGCCCCCTTATCAGCCCCAGCATTTT. Translated: CASSLGGPPYQPQHF.

The V call is TRBV29-1, the J call TRBJ2-7, with D perhaps given as TRBD1 or TRBD2 (5 bases each). This CDR3 spans 11 amino acids. Trimming shortened V by 6 bases and J by 3 bases, and 9 bases separated the two germline ends. The germline V gene encodes CDR1 SQVTM and CDR2 ANQGSEA. This CDR3 is CSVGGGYEQYF. The CDR3 nucleotides are TGCAGCGTCGGTGGGGGCTACGAGCAGTACTTC.

The V gene is TRBV7-8, the J gene TRBJ1-6, with 9 bases fitting TRBD1. Trimming took 4 bases from V and 11 from J; bases not matched to a gene: 30. The CDR3 length is 22 residues. Germline CDR1 is SGHVS and CDR2 is FQNEAQ. CDR3 bases: TGTGCCAGCAGCTCTACTACCACCGGACAGGGGTCTGGACTTCTTTTCTTTGCACCCCTCCACTTT. Translating it yields CASSSTTTGQGSGLLFFAPLHF.

The rearrangement links TRBV2 to TRBJ1-2; no reliable D call. CDR3 length: 15 amino acids. Per germline, CDR1 SNHLY and CDR2 FYNNEI. With 2 bases removed from V and 1 base from J, the gap between germline ends came to 11 bases. The CDR3 is CASSENMGLNYGYTF. As DNA, the CDR3 is TGTGCCAGCAGTGAAAATATGGGTCTTAACTATGGCTACACCTTC.

This chain uses TRBV11-2 with TRBJ1-2, with D possibly matching TRBD1 (6 bases). Deletions cut 2 bases from V and 3 bases from J, with 7 bases between. Germline lookup yields CDR1 SGHAT and CDR2 FQNNGV. The CDR3 is 13 residues long. The CDR3 reads CASSLRQDYGYTF. The CDR3 nucleotides read TGTGCCAGCAGCTTAAGACAGGACTATGGCTACACCTTC.

V and J are TRBV7-2 and TRBJ1-2; D is possibly TRBD1 (5 bases). The CDR3 spans 14 residues. V was shortened by 2 bases and J by 8 bases, with 15 bases between the two germline ends. Looked up from germline, CDR1 is SGHTA and CDR2 is FQGNSA. In nucleotides, the CDR3 is TGTGCCAGCAGCTTAAAAGGACAAGCGGGGGGCTACACCTTC. It yields the protein CASSLKGQAGGYTF.

The chain has TRBV9 and TRBJ2-1, with 7 bases identical to TRBD2. The CDR3 totals 15 residues. Trimming removed 0 bases from V and 6 bases from J; junction bases left unmatched: 6. The V gene's germline CDR1 is SGDLS and CDR2 YYNGEE. The CDR3 coding sequence is TGTGCCAGCAGCGTAGGACTAGCCCCGGCCAATGAGCAGTTCTTC. Residues: CASSVGLAPANEQFF. Looking up the rest from reference TRBV9 and TRBJ2-1 gives the full variable domain: DSGVTQTPKHLITATGQRVTLRCSPRSGDLSVYWYQQSLDQGLQFLIQYYNGEERAKGNILERFSAQQFPDLHSELNLSSLELGDSALYFCASSVGLAPANEQFFGPGTRLTVL.

The V call is TRBV2, the J call TRBJ1-5; the match to TRBD1 covers 7 bases. Per the germline V gene, CDR1 is SNHLY and CDR2 is FYNNEI. CDR3 size: 14 residues. V lost 4 bases and J lost 4; bases outside the gene matches: 4. CDR3 sequence: CASSAGGPNQPQHF. The CDR3 DNA follows: TGTGCCAGCAGTGCAGGGGGACCAAATCAGCCCCAGCATTTT.

This clone is a singleton in its sample. The chain has TRBV27 and TRBJ1-5; possible D gene TRBD1, 5 bases. In germline, CDR1 is MNHEY, CDR2 SMNVEV (reference sequence). The V and J ends lost 4 bases and 0 bases respectively, with 7 bases between them. The CDR3 sequence is 14 residues long. The CDR3 nucleotides read TGTGCCAGCAGTTACGGACATAGCAATCAGCCCCAGCATTTT. Amino acid sequence: CASSYGHSNQPQHF.

The chain combines TRBV25-1 with TRBJ1-6; no clear D. Germline V gene lookup returns CDR1 MGHDK and CDR2 SYGVNS. Trimming pared 4 bases from V and 2 bases from J, leaving 9 bases between. The CDR3 totals 15 residues. CDR3 bases: TGTGCCAGCAGTGTAGGGTGGACCTATAATTCACCCCTCCACTTT. It yields the protein CASSVGWTYNSPLHF.